The T cell receptor beta chain under discussion was sequenced for a study of vaccination and CD4 T cells after COVID-19. Study-wide context: The convalescents, six males and four females, included two who were Hispanic.

Once obtained from cultured CD4+ T cells, the DNA was sequenced using the Oncomine TCR Beta short-read assay. A single record per CDR3 protein comes from TCRdb applying MiXCR to the PCR reads. The data hold 20,000 to 25,000 distinct CDR3 sequences, with approximately 61% observed a single time. Noted treatment: roughly 10-day PBMC culture with coronavirus spike peptide pools or control peptides (ViraFEST assay). V was cut by 1 base and J by 2 bases, with 11 bases left in between. The germline CDR1 and CDR2 sequences are LNHDA and SQIVND (reference sequence). The CDR3 covers 16 residues. Turning to this clonotype: Its antigen is not known.

The sequence was obtained from a human donor who had recovered from COVID-19. The sequencing input was CD4+ T cells from blood, cultured in vitro. This chain uses TRBV19 with TRBJ2-2; D ambiguous. CDR3: CASSIAKTANTGELFF. CDR3 in DNA: TGTGCCAGTAGTATAGCGAAAACAGCCAACACCGGGGAGCTGTTTTTT.